Listed here is a single T cell receptor beta chain. Its antigen is currently unknown. These data belong to a study of T cell responses to AZD1222 COVID-19 vaccine. Germline values: CDR1 GTSNPN, CDR2 SVGIG (reference sequence). There are 13 residues in the CDR3. Trimming shortened V by 3 bases and J by 4 bases, and 12 bases separated the two germline ends. Only in-frame clones appear in the TCRdb table, and some are missing; sequencing was by immunoSEQ multiplex PCR. The sample records 65,000 to 90,000 clones, 70% to 90% being singletons. Findings and caveats of the study: Clonal diversity was possibly underestimated, and the donors were mostly white British, with more females. Repertoires were obtained solely post-peak T cell response.

The receptor's source is an adult in good health. The chain uses TRBV30 and TRBJ1-1; no reliable D call. The sample here was peripheral blood, taken on day 0 of AZD1222 vaccination. In nucleotides, the CDR3 is TGTGCCTGGAGGTCCTTCCGGGCCACTGAAGCTTTCTTT. The encoded protein is CAWRSFRATEAFF.